This T cell receptor beta chain was documented in a study of Graves' ophthalmopathy and Graves' hyperthyroidism. Trimming removed 4 bases from V and 5 bases from J; junction bases left unmatched: 6. Germline V gene lookup returns CDR1 MGHDK and CDR2 SYGVNS. The CDR3 has 16 residues. Pregnant or lactating patients and those with other autoimmune diseases or uncontrolled infections were excluded. Researchers took RNA transcripts and amplified TCR beta CDR3 regions from them. Following a first-round RT-PCR that used HTBI primers, a second-round multiplex PCR was carried out. TCRdb ran MiXCR on the multiplex PCR reads and lists one entry per CDR3 protein. The sample has around 1.1 million distinct CDR3 sequences, 35% to 40% seen once.

The receptor's source is an adult man with Graves' hyperthyroidism. This chain joins TRBV25-1 and TRBJ2-5; 14 positions agree with TRBD2. The sample was peripheral blood or thyroid tissue (not recorded which). DNA for the CDR3: TGTGCCAGCAGTGCCCCGACTAGCGGGAGGGGTGAGACCCAGTACTTC. Protein: CASSAPTSGRGETQYF.